This TCR beta chain originates from a study of blood T cell repertoires in COVID-19. At the level of the study: Samples of COVID-19 (acute and convalescent) were obtained from the United States, Italy and Spain.

The protocol was immunoSEQ multiplex PCR, while the TCRdb copy is restricted to in-frame clones and leaves out a portion. The sample has around 170,000 clones; about nine tenths are singletons. Allocation to cohorts depended on clinical history reported by the participants. V lost 3 bases, J lost 1 base, and 11 bases lay in between. The V gene's germline CDR1 is LNHNV and CDR2 YYDKDF (reference sequence). CDR3 length equals 15 residues. The chain carries TRBV15 and TRBJ2-3, with D maybe TRBD2 (6 bases). Sequences were obtained from PBMCs or T cells enriched from blood (not recorded which). The receptor comes from a woman younger than 30 who had recovered from COVID-19. CDR3 amino acids: CATSSRRGGTDTQYF. CDR3 DNA: TGTGCCACCAGCAGCAGACGCGGGGGCACAGATACGCAGTATTTT.